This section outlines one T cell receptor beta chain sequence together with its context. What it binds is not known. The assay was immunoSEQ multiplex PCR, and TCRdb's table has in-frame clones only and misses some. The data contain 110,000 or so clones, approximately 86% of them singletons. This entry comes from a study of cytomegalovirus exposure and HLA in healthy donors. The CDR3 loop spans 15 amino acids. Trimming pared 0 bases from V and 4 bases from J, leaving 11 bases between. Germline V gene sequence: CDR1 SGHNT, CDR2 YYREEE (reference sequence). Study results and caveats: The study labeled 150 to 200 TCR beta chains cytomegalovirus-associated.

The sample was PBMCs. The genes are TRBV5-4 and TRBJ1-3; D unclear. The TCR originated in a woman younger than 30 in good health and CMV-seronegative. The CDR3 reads CASSLGLGTGNTIYF. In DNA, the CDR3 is TGTGCCAGCAGCTTGGGTCTTGGCACCGGAAACACCATATATTTT.